The clone carrying this TCR beta chain was found many times. Its antigen is unidentified. These data originate in a study of T-cell reconstitution after alpha-beta-depleted transplantation in children. Study-wide points: Where alpha-beta T cells came from about two months after transplant was reportedly several hundred expanded graft clones. The main origin of T-cell counts and diversity one year after transplant was newly produced T cells.

Trimming at V came to 4 bases and at J to 2 bases, leaving 9 bases not matched to a gene. From germline, CDR1 is LGHNA and CDR2 YNFKEQ. This CDR3 region has 19 residues. Preparation of the TCRbeta library involved a method that used unique molecular identifiers. TCRdb re-analysed the PCR reads in MiXCR, keeping a single row per CDR3 protein. The repertoire holds nearly 250,000 distinct CDR3 sequences, with just under 8.5% as singletons. The clonotype was recovered from a male patient aged 5 to 17 who had a stem cell transplant for acute lymphoblastic leukemia, so the T cells may come from the graft donor. The sample consisted of PBMCs, mostly from graft donor cells, taken 180 days after TCRalphabeta/CD19-depleted stem cell transplant. The chain couples TRBV4-2 to TRBJ2-4; 15 bases align to TRBD2. The CDR3 DNA reads as TGTGCCAGCAGCCGAACCGGGACTAGCGGGAGGAGTACCAAAAACATTCAGTACTTC. It translates to CASSRTGTSGRSTKNIQYF.